This T cell receptor (beta chain) was captured by sequencing in a study of shared clonotypes between healthy human individuals. This clone was seen only a few times. The CDR3 is 15 amino acids. CDR1 and CDR2 (germline): SGHRS, YFSETQ. The V end lost 4 bases, the J end lost 4 bases, and 14 bases lay between the germline ends. Profiled with immunoSEQ multiplex PCR; TCRdb holds only in-frame clones, not every one. The sample has about 1.1 million clones; 77% are singletons. The sequence was obtained from a man aged 18 to 30 in good health. Some clones in this sample may be carry-over from other donors' samples. The sequenced sample was memory CD4+ T cells from PBMCs. The subset was: CD45RA-negative fraction. The chain combines TRBV5-1 with TRBJ2-2; tentatively, D is TRBD1 (6 bases). Written as DNA, the CDR3 is TGCGCCAGCAGCGAGCCCGGGACACCCACCGGGGAGCTGTTTTTT. This codes for CASSEPGTPTGELFF. The whole variable domain, remainder taken from reference TRBV5-1 and TRBJ2-2, is KAGVTQTPRYLIKTRGQQVTLSCSPISGHRSVSWYQQTPGQGLQFLFEYFSETQRNKGNFPGRFSGRQFSNSRSEMNVSTLELGDSALYLCASSEPGTPTGELFFGEGSRLTVL.